Listed below are T cell receptor beta chains from one sample, sequenced in a study of T cell responses to AZD1222 COVID-19 vaccine. Method: immunoSEQ multiplex PCR; TCRdb's copy keeps in-frame clones and lacks some. The sample includes about 130,000 clones, 86% of them seen just once. Specimen: peripheral blood, collected on day 0 of AZD1222 vaccination. The receptor source for this set is an adult in good health. Each CDR3 is given with its conserved first and last residue. A D gene is named only where the DNA matches it firmly. Clone size is shown for a subset of rows, as once, few, many or a class of expanded clone.

V,J,D,size,CDR3,DNA
TRBV11-2,TRBJ1-1,.,.,CASSEQARTEAFF,TGTGCCAGCAGCGAACAGGCCCGGACTGAAGCTTTCTTT
TRBV7-8,TRBJ2-7,TRBD2,few,CASSQPLSGSGSKKGYEQYF,TGTGCCAGCAGCCAACCTCTCAGCGGGAGCGGGTCAAAGAAGGGATACGAGCAGTACTTC
TRBV25-1,TRBJ2-3,TRBD2,.,CASSALAGGTDTQYF,TGTGCCAGCAGTGCCCTAGCGGGGGGCACAGATACGCAGTATTTT
TRBV5-4,TRBJ2-7,TRBD1,.,CASSLAGTGAYEQYF,TGTGCCAGCAGCTTGGCCGGGACAGGGGCCTACGAGCAGTACTTC
TRBV2,TRBJ2-2,.,.,CASSEAGGLTGELFF,TGTGCCAGCAGTGAAGCAGGAGGACTAACCGGGGAGCTGTTTTTT
TRBV5-1,TRBJ1-5,.,.,CASSLVPRGGGQPQHF,TGCGCCAGCAGCTTGGTCCCCCGGGGCGGCGGTCAGCCCCAGCATTTT
TRBV9,TRBJ2-3,.,.,CASSAGSRTDTQYF,TGTGCCAGCAGTGCCGGGTCCCGCACAGATACGCAGTATTTT
TRBV7-9,TRBJ1-2,.,.,CASSLDTVGYTF,TGTGCCAGCAGCTTAGATACAGTCGGCTACACCTTC
TRBV28,TRBJ1-2,.,.,CASSLQGTDYGYTF,TGTGCCAGCAGTTTACAAGGGACGGACTATGGCTACACCTTC
TRBV5-6,TRBJ2-4,.,once,CASSLGLSSKNIQYF,TGTGCCAGCAGCTTGGGGCTATCGTCCAAAAACATTCAGTACTTC
TRBV7-2,TRBJ2-7,.,once,CASSQFTGTYEQYF,TGTGCCAGCAGCCAATTTACAGGGACCTACGAGCAGTACTTC
TRBV9,TRBJ1-5,.,.,CASSAWGETNQPQHF,TGTGCCAGCAGCGCCTGGGGGGAGACAAATCAGCCCCAGCATTTT
TRBV10-3,TRBJ1-2,.,.,CAISEVANYGYTF,TGTGCCATCAGTGAAGTGGCTAACTATGGCTACACCTTC
TRBV5-1,TRBJ2-2,TRBD2,.,CASSYGLAAGELFF,TGCGCCAGCAGCTATGGCCTAGCGGCCGGGGAGCTGTTTTTT
TRBV19,TRBJ1-2,.,.,CASSITGTLGYTF,TGTGCCAGTAGTATAACGGGAACGCTTGGCTACACCTTC
TRBV10-3,TRBJ2-3,.,.,CAISQMDTQYF,TGTGCCATCAGCCAGATGGATACGCAGTATTTT
TRBV20-1,TRBJ1-2,.,few,CSAIRDYGYTF,TGCAGTGCCATCCGGGACTATGGCTACACCTTC
TRBV19,TRBJ1-5,TRBD1,.,CASTRDRGTQPQHF,TGTGCCAGTACCAGGGACAGGGGGACTCAGCCCCAGCATTTT
TRBV28,TRBJ1-1,.,.,CASSSRPDMNTEAFF,TGTGCCAGCAGTTCCAGACCGGACATGAACACTGAAGCTTTCTTT
TRBV7-2,TRBJ1-2,.,.,CASSLTSTNYGYTF,TGTGCCAGCAGCCTAACATCAACCAACTATGGCTACACCTTC
TRBV7-2,TRBJ2-3,.,.,CASSLGVTRGADTQYF,TGTGCCAGCAGCTTAGGAGTGACTAGGGGGGCAGATACGCAGTATTTT
TRBV13,TRBJ2-7,TRBD2,.,CASSWGLAGNSYEQYF,TGTGCCAGCAGCTGGGGACTAGCGGGGAACTCCTACGAGCAGTACTTC
TRBV6-2/TRBV6-3,TRBJ2-1,.,.,CASSYRPDEQFF,TGTGCCAGCAGTTATCGGCCGGATGAGCAGTTCTTC
TRBV19,TRBJ2-2,.,.,CASSTRPSELFF,TGTGCCAGTAGTACGCGGCCCTCCGAGCTGTTTTTT
TRBV9,TRBJ2-2,TRBD2,.,CASSVEAGGFQNTGELFF,TGTGCCAGCAGCGTAGAAGCGGGAGGGTTCCAGAACACCGGGGAGCTGTTTTTT
TRBV30,TRBJ1-5,.,.,CAWSAVDGDQPQHF,TGTGCCTGGTCCGCAGTCGATGGGGATCAGCCCCAGCATTTT
TRBV27,TRBJ1-2,.,.,CASRTAPNYGYTF,TGTGCCAGCAGGACAGCGCCTAACTATGGCTACACCTTC
TRBV28,TRBJ1-2,.,.,CASSPGDWGYTF,TGTGCCAGCAGTCCGGGGGACTGGGGCTACACCTTC
TRBV6-5,TRBJ2-7,.,.,CASSYRDFSYEQYF,TGTGCCAGCAGTTATCGGGACTTTTCCTACGAGCAGTACTTC
TRBV9,TRBJ2-5,TRBD1,.,CASSTGTGPRETQYF,TGTGCCAGCAGTACCGGGACAGGGCCTCGAGAGACCCAGTACTTC
TRBV5-1,TRBJ1-2,TRBD1,once,CASSWDSSNYGYTF,TGCGCCAGCAGCTGGGACAGTTCTAACTATGGCTACACCTTC
TRBV19,TRBJ2-7,.,.,CASSINWQGSHEQYF,TGTGCCAGTAGTATTAATTGGCAGGGGAGCCACGAGCAGTACTTC
TRBV2,TRBJ2-6,.,.,CASSLQSSGANVLTF,TGTGCCAGCAGCTTACAGAGCTCTGGGGCCAACGTCCTGACTTTC